There are a few counts of the clone carrying this T cell receptor beta chain. Its antigen is not identified. These data originate in a study of vaccination and CD4 T cells after COVID-19. About the study: The convalescent group had six males, four females, seven Caucasians, two Asians, one multiracial. Those taking part got two shots of either the BNT162b2 or the mRNA-1273 vaccine. Collection of post-COVID samples occurred a median around 91 days after diagnosis, spanning a range of 35 to 161. Study-level results: Convalescent patient numbers were relatively low, with no early post-infection timepoints.

Treatment specified: roughly ten-day PBMC culture with coronavirus spike peptide pools or control peptides (ViraFEST assay). These CD4+ T cells came from an unexposed donor, sampled before the COVID-19 pandemic (2011-2018). An Oncomine TCR Beta short-read assay was used to sequence the DNA from cultured CD4+ T cells. The template was genomic DNA from cultured CD4+ T cells. TCRdb reprocessed the PCR reads with MiXCR, giving one entry per CDR3 protein. In the table there are over 7,500 distinct CDR3 sequences, under 50% of which are singletons. The CDR3 extends over 13 amino acids. V was cut by 7 bases and J by 3 bases, with 10 bases left in between. Per the germline V gene, CDR1 is SNHLY and CDR2 is FYNNEI.

The sequenced material came from CD4+ T cells from blood, cultured in vitro. The chain carries TRBV2 and TRBJ2-1; D could derive from TRBD1 or TRBD2 (6 bases each). The sequence derives from a human donor in good health. The CDR3 DNA follows: TGTGCCAGCACCGAGGGGGGCTACAATGAGCAGTTCTTC. Residues: CASTEGGYNEQFF.